This T cell receptor (beta chain) is drawn from a study of T cell responses to AZD1222 COVID-19 vaccine. Overall study findings and caveats: All repertoire sampling was performed exclusively after the peak T cell response.

Points on this clone: Its antigen remains unknown.

The CDR3 runs 14 residues. The junction had 3 bases not matched to a gene; V was cut back by 5 bases and J by 6 bases. The V gene's germline CDR1 is MNHEY and CDR2 SVGAGI. Method: immunoSEQ multiplex PCR; TCRdb's copy keeps in-frame clones and lacks some. The profile shows about 110,000 clones, just over 85% of them singletons. This sequence was found in an adult in good health. The V call is TRBV6-5, the J call TRBJ2-1; 11 nucleotides agree with TRBD2. The sequencing here drew on peripheral blood, taken on day 0 of AZD1222 vaccination. The CDR3, as DNA: TGTGCCAGCAGTCGTAGCGGGGGGGTCAATGAGCAGTTCTTC. It encodes CASSRSGGVNEQFF.